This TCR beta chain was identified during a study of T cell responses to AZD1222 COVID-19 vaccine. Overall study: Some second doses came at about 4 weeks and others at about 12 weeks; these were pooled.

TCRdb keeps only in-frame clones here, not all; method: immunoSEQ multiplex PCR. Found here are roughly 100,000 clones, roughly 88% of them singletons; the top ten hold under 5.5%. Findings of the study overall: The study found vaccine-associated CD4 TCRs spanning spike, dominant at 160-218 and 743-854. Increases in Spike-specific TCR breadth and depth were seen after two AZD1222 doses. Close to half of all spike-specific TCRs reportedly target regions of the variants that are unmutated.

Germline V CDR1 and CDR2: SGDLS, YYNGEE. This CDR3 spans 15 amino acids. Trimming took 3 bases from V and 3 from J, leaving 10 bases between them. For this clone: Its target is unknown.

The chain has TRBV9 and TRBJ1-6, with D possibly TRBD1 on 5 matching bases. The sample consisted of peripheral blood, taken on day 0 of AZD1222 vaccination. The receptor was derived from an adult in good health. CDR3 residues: CASSGDLVYNSPLHF. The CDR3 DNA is TGTGCCAGCAGCGGGGACCTCGTCTATAATTCACCCCTCCACTTT.